This TCR beta chain originates from a study of blood T cell repertoires in COVID-19. In the study overall: Sites in the United States, Italy and Spain provided acute and convalescent COVID-19 samples. T cells, B-cell-depleted T cells, or PBMCs provided the cDNA or gDNA that served as material.

Authors' data handling: For nucleated cells, counts were estimated from reference gene primer amplification. Here immunoSEQ multiplex PCR was the method, and the copy in TCRdb shows in-frame clones only, minus some. Clone size and V and J calls were adopted from that table, with D and trimming inferred from the DNA. Here the sample spans about 160,000 clones, around 84% being singletons. Cohort 3 donors counted as recovered after two negative PCRs, clearance, or resolved symptoms. The CDR3 extends over 21 amino acids. Germline CDR1 PRHDT, CDR2 FYEKMQ (reference sequence). V trimming: 4 bases; J trimming: 4 bases; junction bases outside the gene matches: 16.

The sequenced sample consisted of PBMCs or T cells enriched from blood (not recorded which). The sequence was collected from a woman aged 50 to 60 who had recovered from COVID-19. The genes are TRBV13 and TRBJ2-1; 16 nucleotides agree with TRBD2. CDR3 loop: CASSSQYPGLAGGWTYNEQFF. The CDR3 DNA sequence: TGTGCCAGCAGCTCCCAGTATCCGGGACTAGCGGGAGGGTGGACTTACAATGAGCAGTTCTTC.